This TCR beta chain was identified in a study of blood T cell repertoires in COVID-19. Study-level information: In each case, the material was cDNA or gDNA derived from T cells, B-cell-depleted T cells, or PBMCs.

After removal of 3 bases from V and 7 bases from J, the junction contained 5 bases not matched to a gene. The CDR3 spans 15 residues. Germline loops: CDR1 MDHEN, CDR2 SYDVKM. Profiling relied on immunoSEQ multiplex PCR, and the TCRdb table lists in-frame clones only, not all of them. The sample contains about 58,000 clones, roughly four fifths of which appear only once. This clone was found a few times. The sequenced sample was peripheral blood. This receptor was taken from a man at least 80 years old with COVID-19, enrolled during active disease. The genes are TRBV28 and TRBJ1-4; TRBD1 aligns across 10 bases. CDR3 DNA: TGTGCCAGCAGTTTCGGGGACAGGGGTGGTGAAAAACTGTTTTTT. This gives the protein CASSFGDRGGEKLFF.